Listed here are 12 T cell receptor beta chains from one sample, sequenced in a study of blood T cells in healthy people across ages. Through a sample-barcoded 5' primer and a J-beta primer mix, a second PCR was run for 7 to 11 cycles. TCRdb itself ran the 5' RACE reads through MiXCR, one entry per CDR3 protein. The table has about 590,000 distinct CDR3 sequences, about 30% seen once. Material for sequencing was blood. The source of these receptors is a woman of 80 years or more in good health.

With regard to this clonotype: A read error is possible here, since a much larger clone lies one base away. The chain has TRBV6-6 and TRBJ1-5; 7 bases line up with TRBD1. J gave up 3 bases and V 10 bases, and 9 bases lay outside the gene matches. This CDR3 is built from 14 residues. CDR1 and CDR2 from the germline V gene are MNHNY and SVGAGI (reference sequence). The DNA for the CDR3 is TGTGCCAACAGCCTGGGACAGTTCAATCAGCCCCAGCATTTT. Translation: CANSLGQFNQPQHF.

V usage is TRBV28 and J usage is TRBJ2-7, with 11 bases aligning to TRBD1. This CDR3 has 15 residues. Germline loops: CDR1 MDHEN, CDR2 SYDVKM. The V segment lost 5 bases and the J segment 3 bases; nucleotides outside the gene matches: 6. For the CDR3, the DNA is TGTGCCAGCAGTCCACCCGGGACAGGGGGCTACGAGCAGTACTTC. This gives the protein CASSPPGTGGYEQYF.

V gene TRBV6-1 combines with J gene TRBJ1-5, with D perhaps matching TRBD1 (5 bases). V lost 6 bases to trimming and J lost 9 bases, with 15 bases between them. The CDR3 is made up of 13 amino acids. Looked up from germline, CDR1 is MNHNS and CDR2 is SASEGT. The CDR3 nucleotides read TGTGCCAGCAGGGAAATAAGGGGAGGGCCCCAGCATTTT. This translates into CASREIRGGPQHF.

The gene calls are TRBV6-5 and TRBJ2-5; TRBD1 matches 8 bases. The CDR3 contains 16 residues. In germline, CDR1 is MNHEY, CDR2 SVGAGI. J was trimmed by 3 bases and V by 2 bases; bases with no gene match: 8. The CDR3 DNA follows: TGTGCCAGCAGTTACACCGGACAGGGACTCAAAGAGACCCAGTACTTC. Residues: CASSYTGQGLKETQYF.

A note on this clonotype: The DNA is left out, because the CDR3 cannot be placed on it with certainty; the CDR3 is given as TCRdb lists it. This CDR3 is CASSPRWGAGANVRTF. This sequence joins TRBV7-2 and TRBJ2-6; the table's TRBD1 call for D was not verified on the DNA. A total of 16 residues make up the CDR3, ends included. Looked up from germline, CDR1 is SGHTA and CDR2 is FQGNSA.

This clonotype was seen many times. The rearrangement links TRBV7-2 to TRBJ2-5; maybe TRBD2 (6 bases). The germline CDR1 and CDR2 sequences are SGHTA and FQGNSA. The V end was cut by 0 bases, the J end by 8 bases, with 19 bases between. The CDR3 has 16 residues. The CDR3 here is CASSLASGGASGTQYF. Here the CDR3 DNA reads TGTGCCAGCAGCTTAGCGTCTGGCGGGGCTAGTGGAACCCAGTACTTC.

This clonotype was detected ten times or more. The J gene is TRBJ1-2, the V gene TRBV29-1; TRBD1 is a possible D gene (5 bases). V lost 8 bases, J lost 4 bases, and 20 bases lay in between. CDR1 and CDR2 from the germline V gene are SQVTM and ANQGSEA. This CDR3 is built from 14 residues. CDR3 sequence: CSCYGGKFTYGYTF. The DNA of the CDR3 is TGCAGCTGCTACGGGGGGAAATTTACCTATGGCTACACCTTC.

About this clonotype itself: A much larger clonotype is one base distant, so this may be a read error. Without the conserved terminal phenylalanine or tryptophan, this CDR3 likely stems from a read error. V gene TRBV9 combines with J gene TRBJ2-1; D is possibly TRBD1 (5 bases). CDR1 SGDLS and CDR2 YYNGEE come from the germline V gene. The CDR3 is 14 residues long. The V gene lost 3 bases and the J gene lost 3 bases, with 10 bases spanning the gap. This chain's CDR3 is CASSGAGIYNEQFL. CDR3 coding DNA: TGTGCCAGCAGCGGGGCAGGGATCTACAATGAGCAGTTCTTA.

This clonotype was observed many times. The DNA of the CDR3 is TGCAGTGCTACCCTTTCCCAAGATACGCAGTATTTT. Residues: CSATLSQDTQYF. J is TRBJ2-3 and V is TRBV20-1; D is unclear. Trimming pared 4 bases from V and 5 bases from J, leaving 10 bases between. Germline lookup yields CDR1 DFQATT and CDR2 SNEGSKA (reference sequence). This CDR3 has 12 residues.

The genes are TRBV9 and TRBJ2-1, with 7 bases fitting TRBD2. Germline-derived CDR1 and CDR2 are SGDLS and YYNGEE. J lost 4 bases, V lost 8 bases, and 18 bases had no gene match. The CDR3 runs to 17 residues. The CDR3 reads CARAQRTSAFQYNEQFF. In DNA form, the CDR3 reads TGTGCCAGAGCACAAAGAACTAGCGCCTTTCAGTACAATGAGCAGTTCTTC.

In this sample, this clonotype turned up a few times. This rearrangement joins TRBV4-2 to TRBJ1-5, with D perhaps matching TRBD1 (6 bases). Germline CDR1 is LGHNA and CDR2 is YNFKEQ. V shed 1 base and J shed 5 bases, with 18 bases lying between them. The CDR3 extends over 17 amino acids. The CDR3 loop reads CASSQGGIGTQDQPQHF. The CDR3 region has the DNA TGTGCCAGCAGCCAAGGCGGCATCGGGACACAGGATCAGCCCCAGCATTTT.

This clonotype has more than one count but fewer than ten. The V and J genes are TRBV3-1 and TRBJ2-1, with D possibly being TRBD1 (7 bases). Near its end, the DNA agrees better with TRBJ2-7, so the J call may be wrong. Germline assignment: CDR1 LGHDT and CDR2 YNNKEL (reference sequence). This CDR3 is 21 amino acids long. Here the CDR3 reads CASSQDRGRQGLTSSYNEQYF. In DNA, the CDR3 is TGTGCCAGCAGCCAAGATCGAGGCAGACAGGGTCTTACTAGCTCCTACAATGAGCAGTACTTC.